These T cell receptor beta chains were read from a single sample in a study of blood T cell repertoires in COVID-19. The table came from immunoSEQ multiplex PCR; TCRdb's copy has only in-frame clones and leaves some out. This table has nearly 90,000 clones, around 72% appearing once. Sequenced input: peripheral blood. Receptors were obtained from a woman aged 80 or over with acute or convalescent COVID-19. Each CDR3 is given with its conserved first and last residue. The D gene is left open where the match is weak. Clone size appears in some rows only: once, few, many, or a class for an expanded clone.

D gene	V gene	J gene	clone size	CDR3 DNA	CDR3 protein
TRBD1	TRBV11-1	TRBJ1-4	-	TGTGCCAGCAGCCCCGGGGGACAGGGGGCCGAAAAACTGTTTTTT	CASSPGGQGAEKLFF
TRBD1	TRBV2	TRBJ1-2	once	TGTGCCAGCAGTAGGGACAGGGGGAACTATGGCTACACCTTC	CASSRDRGNYGYTF
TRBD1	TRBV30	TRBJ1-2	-	TGTGCCTGGAGTTACGGGACAGTCTATGGCTACACCTTC	CAWSYGTVYGYTF
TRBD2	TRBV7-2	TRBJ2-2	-	TGTGCCAGCAGCTTCGGAAGAGCGGGGGGACCCCGGGGCACCGGGGAGCTGTTTTTT	CASSFGRAGGPRGTGELFF
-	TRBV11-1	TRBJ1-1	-	TGTGCCAGCAGCCCAGGGGCCTGGACTGAAGCTTTCTTT	CASSPGAWTEAFF
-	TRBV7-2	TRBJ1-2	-	TGTGCCAGCAGCTTAGCGCAGAACTATGGCTACACCTTC	CASSLAQNYGYTF
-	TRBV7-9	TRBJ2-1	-	TGTGCCAGCAGCAACCGGGACTTATTCAATGAGCAGTTCTTC	CASSNRDLFNEQFF
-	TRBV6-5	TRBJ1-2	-	TGTGCCAGCAGTTGGGGCAAGGGGAACTATGGCTACACCTTC	CASSWGKGNYGYTF
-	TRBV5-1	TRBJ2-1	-	TGCGCCAGCAGCTTACGACAGAGTTACAATGAGCAGTTCTTC	CASSLRQSYNEQFF
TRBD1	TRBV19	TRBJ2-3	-	TGTGCCAGTAGTAAGGACAGGGCAACTTCTAGCACAGATACGCAGTATTTT	CASSKDRATSSTDTQYF
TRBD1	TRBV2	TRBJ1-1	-	TGTGCCAGCAGTTACTCTGCGGACAGGGACACTGAAGCTTTCTTT	CASSYSADRDTEAFF
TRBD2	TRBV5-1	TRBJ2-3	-	TGCGCCAGCAGTTCAGGACTAGGGACAGATACGCAGTATTTT	CASSSGLGTDTQYF
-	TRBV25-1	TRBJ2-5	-	TGTGCCAGCAGGGAGGCGGGGCGCGAAGAGACCCAGTACTTC	CASREAGREETQYF
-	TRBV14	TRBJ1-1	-	TGTGCCAGCAGCCAAGGGTCGAGCGTGGGCACTGAAGCTTTCTTT	CASSQGSSVGTEAFF
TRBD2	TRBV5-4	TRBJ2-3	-	TGTGCCAGCAGCTTAGGTATTAGCGGGGGGGCGGTGGATACGCAGTATTTT	CASSLGISGGAVDTQYF
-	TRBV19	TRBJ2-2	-	TGTGCCAGTAGTAGAAGGACAGACCGTCCGGACGGGGAGCTGTTTTTT	CASSRRTDRPDGELFF
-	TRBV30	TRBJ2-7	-	TGTGCCTGGAGTCCCGCCAGGGTTGGGTCCTACGAGCAGTACTTC	CAWSPARVGSYEQYF
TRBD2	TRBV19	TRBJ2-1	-	TGTGCCAGTAAGCGGGCGGGGGTCTACAATGAGCAGTTCTTC	CASKRAGVYNEQFF
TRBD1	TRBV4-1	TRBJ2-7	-	TGCGCCAGCAGCCGATCTGACAGGGCCGAGTACGAGCAGTACTTC	CASSRSDRAEYEQYF
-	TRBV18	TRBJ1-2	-	TGTGCCAGCTCACCACTAGGACAGACTAACTATGGCTACACCTTC	CASSPLGQTNYGYTF
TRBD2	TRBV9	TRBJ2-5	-	TGTGCCAGCAGCGCCGAAGCACCGGGACTAGCGGGGGAGGAGACCCAGTACTTC	CASSAEAPGLAGEETQYF
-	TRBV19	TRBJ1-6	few	TGTGCCAGTAGTATGTTCGATAATTCACCCCTCCACTTT	CASSMFDNSPLHF
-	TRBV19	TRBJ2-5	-	TGTGCCAGTAGTATGGGGCAGGGGCCCCAAGAGACCCAGTACTTC	CASSMGQGPQETQYF
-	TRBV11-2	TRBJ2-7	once	TGTGCCAGCAGCACCTTTGGGGAGCTTGCCTACGAGCAGTACTTC	CASSTFGELAYEQYF
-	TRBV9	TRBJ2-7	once	TGTGCCAGCAGCGTTGGGACTTTCTCCTACGAGCAGTACTTC	CASSVGTFSYEQYF
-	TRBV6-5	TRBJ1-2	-	TGTGCCAGCAGGGATATTAGGGGGGGAGCAATCGGCTACACCTTC	CASRDIRGGAIGYTF
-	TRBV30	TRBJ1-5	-	TGTGCCTGGAGTACCAGGGGTCATCAGCCCCAGCATTTT	CAWSTRGHQPQHF
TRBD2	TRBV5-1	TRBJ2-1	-	TGCGCCAGCAGCTTGTCAGGACTAGCGGGGGGTTCCTACAATGAGCAGTTCTTC	CASSLSGLAGGSYNEQFF
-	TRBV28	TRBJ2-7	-	TGTGCCAGCAGTAAACAGACCTACGAGCAGTACTTC	CASSKQTYEQYF
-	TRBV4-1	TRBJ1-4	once	TGCGCCAGCAGCCAAGACGACAGGAGGAATGAAAAACTGTTTTTT	CASSQDDRRNEKLFF
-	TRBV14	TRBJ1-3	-	TGTGCCAGCAGCCAATGGGCAGGGTCTCCTCTCTGGAGAAACACCATATATTTT	CASSQWAGSPLWRNTIYF
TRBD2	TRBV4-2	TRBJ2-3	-	TGTGCCAGCAGCCAAGCGGGACTACCCTCGGCAAATACGCAGTATTTT	CASSQAGLPSANTQYF
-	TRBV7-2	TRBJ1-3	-	TGTGCCAGCAGCTTCGGACGGGGAGGAAACACCATATATTTT	CASSFGRGGNTIYF
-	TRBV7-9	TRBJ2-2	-	TGTGCCAGCAGCCCTCCGGGAACCCCAACCGGGGAGCTGTTTTTT	CASSPPGTPTGELFF
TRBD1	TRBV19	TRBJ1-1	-	TGTGCCAGTACCGGGGCGGACAGGGGGAACACTGAAGCTTTCTTT	CASTGADRGNTEAFF
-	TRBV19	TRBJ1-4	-	TGTGCCAGCAGGACATTGGGTGCGGCAACTAATGAAAAACTGTTTTTT	CASRTLGAATNEKLFF
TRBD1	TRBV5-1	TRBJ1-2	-	TGCGCCAGCAGCTTCGGGACAGATAACTATGGCTACACCTTC	CASSFGTDNYGYTF
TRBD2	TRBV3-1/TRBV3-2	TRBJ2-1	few	TGTGCCAGCAGCCAGCGAATCCGGGGGGGCTCCTACAATGAGCAGTTCTTC	CASSQRIRGGSYNEQFF
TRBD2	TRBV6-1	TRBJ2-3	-	TGTGCCAGCAGTGTGGGACTAGCGGGGTTCAGCCCTAGCACAGATACGCAGTATTTT	CASSVGLAGFSPSTDTQYF
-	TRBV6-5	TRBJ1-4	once	TGTGCCAGCAGCTCAGGGGAAGGGGGTGAAAAACTGTTTTTT	CASSSGEGGEKLFF
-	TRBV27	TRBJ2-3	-	TGTGCCAGCAGGGGCTGGGGGGTAAATACAGATACGCAGTATTTT	CASRGWGVNTDTQYF
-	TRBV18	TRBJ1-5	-	TGTGCCAGCTCACCAAGCGCGAGGAATAGCAATCAGCCCCAGCATTTT	CASSPSARNSNQPQHF